This T cell receptor (beta chain) was identified in a study of human T cells and chemical hapten exposure. Study-level results: Controls had significantly fewer large CDR3 similarity clusters than were formed by expanded TCRs.

The study's library attached unique molecular identifiers to single cDNA molecules. In TCRdb, the RACE reads were re-called with MiXCR into one record per CDR3 protein. The table includes 300,000 to 400,000 distinct CDR3 sequences, 5.1% detected once. Time point denoted: pre-sensitization, week 0. Treatment described: therapeutic diphenylcyclopropenone sensitization with weekly scalp DPC. The germline gives CDR1 MNHEY, CDR2 SVGAGI. This CDR3 region has 13 residues. Deletions cut 7 bases from V and 6 bases from J, with 14 bases between. This clonotype has a count of ten or more. Its target is unknown. The chain joins TRBV6-5 to TRBJ2-3; D ambiguous. Sequencing was performed on whole blood, taken in connection with sensitization to the hapten diphenylcyclopropenone (DPC). The receptor comes from a woman aged 45-65 years with alopecia areata. Some clones in this sample may be carry-over from other donors' samples. DNA of the CDR3: TGTGCCAGCACCATGAAATGGGGTGATACGCAGTATTTT. Translating it yields CASTMKWGDTQYF.